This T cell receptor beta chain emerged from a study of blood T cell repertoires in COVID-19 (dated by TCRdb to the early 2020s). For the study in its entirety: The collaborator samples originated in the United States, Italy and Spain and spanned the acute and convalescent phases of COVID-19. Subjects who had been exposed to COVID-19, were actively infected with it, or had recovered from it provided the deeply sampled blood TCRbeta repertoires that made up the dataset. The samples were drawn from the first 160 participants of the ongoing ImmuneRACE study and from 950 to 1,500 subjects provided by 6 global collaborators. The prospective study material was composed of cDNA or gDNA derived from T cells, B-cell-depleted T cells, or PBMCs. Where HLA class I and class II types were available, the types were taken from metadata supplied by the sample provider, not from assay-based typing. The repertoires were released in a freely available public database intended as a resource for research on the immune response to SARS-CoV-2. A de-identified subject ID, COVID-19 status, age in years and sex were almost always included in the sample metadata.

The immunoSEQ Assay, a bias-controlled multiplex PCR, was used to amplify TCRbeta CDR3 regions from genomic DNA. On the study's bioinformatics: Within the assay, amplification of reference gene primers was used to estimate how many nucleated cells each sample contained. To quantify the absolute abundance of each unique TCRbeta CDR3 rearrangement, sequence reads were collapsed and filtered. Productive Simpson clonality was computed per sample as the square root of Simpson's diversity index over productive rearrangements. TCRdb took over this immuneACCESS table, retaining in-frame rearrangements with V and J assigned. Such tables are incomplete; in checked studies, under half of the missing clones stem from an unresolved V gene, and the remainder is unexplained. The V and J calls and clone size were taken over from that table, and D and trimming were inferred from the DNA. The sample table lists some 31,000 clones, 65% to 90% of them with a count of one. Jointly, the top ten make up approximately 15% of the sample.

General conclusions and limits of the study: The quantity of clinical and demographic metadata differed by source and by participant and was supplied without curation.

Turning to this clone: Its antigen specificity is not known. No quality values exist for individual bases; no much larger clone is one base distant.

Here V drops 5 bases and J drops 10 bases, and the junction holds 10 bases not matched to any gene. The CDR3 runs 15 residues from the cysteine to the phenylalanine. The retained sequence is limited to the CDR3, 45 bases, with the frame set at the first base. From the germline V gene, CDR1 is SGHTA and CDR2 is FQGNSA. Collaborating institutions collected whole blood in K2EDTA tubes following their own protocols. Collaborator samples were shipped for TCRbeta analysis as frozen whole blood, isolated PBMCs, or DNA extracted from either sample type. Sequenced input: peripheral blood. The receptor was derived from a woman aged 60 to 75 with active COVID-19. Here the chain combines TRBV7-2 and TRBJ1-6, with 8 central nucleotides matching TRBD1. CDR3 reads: CASSLPGGNESPLHF. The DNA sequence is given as TGTGCCAGCAGCCTCCCAGGGGGCAACGAATCACCCCTCCACTTT. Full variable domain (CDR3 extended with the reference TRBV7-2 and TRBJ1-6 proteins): GAGVSQSPSNKVTEKGKDVELRCDPISGHTALYWYRQSLGQGLEFLIYFQGNSAPDKSGLPSDRFSAERTGGSVSTLTIQRTQQEDSAVYLCASSLPGGNESPLHFGNGTRLTVT.